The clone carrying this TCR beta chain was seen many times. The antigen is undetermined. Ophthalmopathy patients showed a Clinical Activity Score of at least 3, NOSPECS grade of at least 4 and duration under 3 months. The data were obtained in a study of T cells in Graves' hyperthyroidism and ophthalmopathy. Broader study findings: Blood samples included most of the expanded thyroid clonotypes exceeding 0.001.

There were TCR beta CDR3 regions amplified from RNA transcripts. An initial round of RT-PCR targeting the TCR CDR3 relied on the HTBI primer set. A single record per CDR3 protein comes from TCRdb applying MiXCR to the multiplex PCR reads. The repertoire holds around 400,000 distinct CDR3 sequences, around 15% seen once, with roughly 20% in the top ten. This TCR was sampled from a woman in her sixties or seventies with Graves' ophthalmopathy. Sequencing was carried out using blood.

Written as DNA, the CDR3 is TGTGCCAGCAGCCAATGGGGCCTAGCGGGAGCGTCCGAGCAGTACTTC. Its translation: CASSQWGLAGASEQYF. This chain connects TRBV3-1 to TRBJ2-7, with 10 nucleotides matching TRBD2. The CDR3 covers 16 residues. From germline, CDR1 is LGHDT and CDR2 YNNKEL (reference sequence). Unmatched junction bases numbered 10, after V lost 2 bases and J lost 6 bases.